The rows below give T cell receptor beta chains drawn from one sample of a study of T cell repertoires in cytomegalovirus infection. For these TCRs, the target antigens are not known. TCRdb called the reads again in MiXCR, with one record for every CDR3 protein. The sample carries about 340,000 distinct CDR3 sequences, just under 30% recorded once. Sample: cultured PBMCs, taken from culture after CMV antigen stimulation. The source of these receptors is a human donor in good health (CMV status not recorded). Some clones in this sample may be carry-over from other donors' samples. The conserved cysteine and the conserved F or W are not part of the CDR3 here.

TRBV28	TRBJ2-1	ATSPYNEQF
TRBV20-1	TRBJ2-3	SAPDRLLAPNLDTQY
TRBV5-6	TRBJ2-7	ASSSLKAGFYEQY
TRBV5-4	TRBJ2-1	ASSLTGRGYNEQF
TRBV25-1	TRBJ2-1	ASSERRGRDNEQF
TRBV7-9	TRBJ1-4	ASSPGTENEKLF
TRBV28	TRBJ2-3	WAGPSTDTQY
TRBV2	TRBJ2-3	ASSGLGRTDTQY
TRBV7-3	TRBJ2-3	ASSGVSTDTQY
TRBV9	TRBJ1-1	ASSPGTGERRAF
TRBV10-3	TRBJ2-7	AISAITDYEQY
TRBV12-3/TRBV12-4	TRBJ1-1	ASRLSGTGYTEAF
TRBV6-1	TRBJ2-3	AGHGTSGSTGTDTQY
TRBV7-2	TRBJ2-1	ASSSRTREPYNEQF
TRBV2	TRBJ2-2	ASREGHNTGELF
TRBV7-3	TRBJ2-3	ASSRDTTDTQY
TRBV6-5	TRBJ2-3	ASSYSIYTDTQY
TRBV6-1	TRBJ1-3	ASTLNYRDRGFTIY
TRBV18	TRBJ1-1	ASSSSSGRTNTEAF
TRBV20-1	TRBJ2-1	SARDTSGSNEQF
TRBV4-2	TRBJ2-1	ASSQDGNEQF
TRBV2	TRBJ2-7	ASSDEGMPKGEQY